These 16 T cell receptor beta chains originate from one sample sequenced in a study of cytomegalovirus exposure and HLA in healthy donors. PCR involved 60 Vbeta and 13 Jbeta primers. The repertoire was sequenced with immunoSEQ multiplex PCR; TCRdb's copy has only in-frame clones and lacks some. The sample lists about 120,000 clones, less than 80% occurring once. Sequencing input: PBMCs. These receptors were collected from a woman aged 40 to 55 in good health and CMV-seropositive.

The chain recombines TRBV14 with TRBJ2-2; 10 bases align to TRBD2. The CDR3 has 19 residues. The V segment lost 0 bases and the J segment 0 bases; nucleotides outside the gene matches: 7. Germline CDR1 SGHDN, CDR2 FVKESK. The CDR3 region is CASSQDLAGAFPNTGELFF. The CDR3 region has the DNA TGTGCCAGCAGCCAAGACCTAGCGGGAGCTTTTCCGAACACCGGGGAGCTGTTTTTT.

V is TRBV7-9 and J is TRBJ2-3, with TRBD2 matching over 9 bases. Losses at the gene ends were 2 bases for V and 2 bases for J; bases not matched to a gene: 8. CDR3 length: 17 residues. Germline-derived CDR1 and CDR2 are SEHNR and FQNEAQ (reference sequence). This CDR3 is CASSLPSSGINTDTQYF. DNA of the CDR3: TGTGCCAGCAGCTTACCGTCTAGCGGGATAAACACAGATACGCAGTATTTT.

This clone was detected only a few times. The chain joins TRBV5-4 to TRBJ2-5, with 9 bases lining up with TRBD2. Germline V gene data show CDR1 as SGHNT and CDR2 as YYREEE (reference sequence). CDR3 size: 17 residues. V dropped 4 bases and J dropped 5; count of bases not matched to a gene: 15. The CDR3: CASSLTTLAGVGETQYF. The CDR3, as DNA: TGTGCCAGCAGCCTCACCACTTTAGCGGGAGTTGGGGAGACCCAGTACTTC.

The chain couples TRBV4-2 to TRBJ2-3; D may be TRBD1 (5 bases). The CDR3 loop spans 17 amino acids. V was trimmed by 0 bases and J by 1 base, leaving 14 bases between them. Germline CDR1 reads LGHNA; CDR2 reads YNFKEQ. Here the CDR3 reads CASSQEGGAIRTDTQYF. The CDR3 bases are TGTGCCAGCAGCCAAGAGGGTGGGGCTATCCGCACAGATACGCAGTATTTT.

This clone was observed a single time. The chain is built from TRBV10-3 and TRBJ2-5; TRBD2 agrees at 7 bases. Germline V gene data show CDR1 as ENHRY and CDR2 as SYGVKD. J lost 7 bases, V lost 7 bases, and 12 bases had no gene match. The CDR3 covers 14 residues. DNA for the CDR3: TGTGCCATCAAGAGCGGGGACGGTTGGGGGACCCAGTACTTC. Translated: CAIKSGDGWGTQYF.

CDR3 residues: CASSLGPPGRVNIQYF. CDR3 sequence (DNA): TGTGCCAGCAGCTTAGGACCCCCAGGGCGTGTAAACATTCAGTACTTC. The chain uses TRBV13 and TRBJ2-4; tentative D call: TRBD1 (5 bases). Germline CDR1 is PRHDT and CDR2 is FYEKMQ (reference sequence). Trimming cost V 0 bases and J 6 bases, with 15 bases left between them. The CDR3 covers 16 residues.

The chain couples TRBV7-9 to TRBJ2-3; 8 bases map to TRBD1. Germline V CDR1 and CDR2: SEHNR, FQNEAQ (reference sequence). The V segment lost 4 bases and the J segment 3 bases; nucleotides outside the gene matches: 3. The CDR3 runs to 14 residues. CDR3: CASSSDRETDTQYF. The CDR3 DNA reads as TGTGCCAGCAGCTCGGACAGGGAGACAGATACGCAGTATTTT.

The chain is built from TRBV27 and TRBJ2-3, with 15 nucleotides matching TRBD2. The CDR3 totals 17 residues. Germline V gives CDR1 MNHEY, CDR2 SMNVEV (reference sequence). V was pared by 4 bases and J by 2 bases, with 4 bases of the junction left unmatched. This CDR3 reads CASSSGLAGGYTDTQYF. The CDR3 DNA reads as TGTGCCAGCAGTTCCGGACTAGCGGGAGGGTACACAGATACGCAGTATTTT.

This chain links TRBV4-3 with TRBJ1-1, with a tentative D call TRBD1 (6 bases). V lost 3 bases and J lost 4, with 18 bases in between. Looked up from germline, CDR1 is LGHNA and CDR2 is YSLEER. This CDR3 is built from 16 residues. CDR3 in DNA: TGCGCCAGCAGCCAGGGCGTTGGGGGCGGTGGCACTGAAGCTTTCTTT. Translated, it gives CASSQGVGGGGTEAFF.

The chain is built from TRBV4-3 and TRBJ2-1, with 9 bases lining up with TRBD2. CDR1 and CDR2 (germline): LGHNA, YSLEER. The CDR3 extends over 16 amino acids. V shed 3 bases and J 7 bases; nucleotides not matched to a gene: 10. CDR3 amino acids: CASSQGSTSGQNEQFF. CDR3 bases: TGCGCCAGCAGCCAGGGTTCGACTAGCGGACAGAATGAGCAGTTCTTC.

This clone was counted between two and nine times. Here the CDR3 reads CASSFGTLTGELFF. The CDR3 DNA is TGTGCCAGCAGCTTCGGGACTCTCACCGGGGAGCTGTTTTTT. V and J are TRBV7-2 and TRBJ2-2; D is perhaps TRBD2 (6 bases). V lost 3 bases and J 4 bases, leaving 9 bases between the germline ends. The CDR3 consists of 14 residues. The germline gives CDR1 SGHTA, CDR2 FQGNSA.

The CDR3 bases are TGTGCCAGCAGCTTAGCACAGGGGACTCTAGATCAAGAGACCCAGTACTTC. It translates to CASSLAQGTLDQETQYF. The chain is built from TRBV7-9 and TRBJ2-5, with D possibly being TRBD1 (7 bases). This CDR3 is 17 amino acids long. Per the germline V gene, CDR1 is SEHNR and CDR2 is FQNEAQ (reference sequence). V lost 0 bases, J lost 2 bases, and 16 bases lay in between. The full variable domain, completed using reference TRBV7-9 and TRBJ2-5, is DTGVSQNPRHKITKRGQNVTFRCDPISEHNRLYWYRQTLGQGPEFLTYFQNEAQLEKSRLLSDRFSAERPKGSFSTLEIQRTEQGDSAMYLCASSLAQGTLDQETQYFGPGTRLLVL.

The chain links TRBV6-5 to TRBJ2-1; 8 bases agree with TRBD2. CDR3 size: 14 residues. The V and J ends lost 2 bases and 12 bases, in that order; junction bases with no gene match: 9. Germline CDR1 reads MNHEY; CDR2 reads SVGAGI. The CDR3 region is CASSYTGTRIWQFF. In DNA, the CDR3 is TGTGCCAGCAGTTACACCGGGACTAGAATATGGCAGTTCTTC.

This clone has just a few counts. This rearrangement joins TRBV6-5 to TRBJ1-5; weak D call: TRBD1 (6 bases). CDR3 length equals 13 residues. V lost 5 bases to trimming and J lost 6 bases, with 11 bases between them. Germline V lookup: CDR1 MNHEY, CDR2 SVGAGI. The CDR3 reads CASSTGSGQPQHF. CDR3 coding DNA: TGTGCCAGCAGTACAGGGTCAGGTCAGCCCCAGCATTTT.

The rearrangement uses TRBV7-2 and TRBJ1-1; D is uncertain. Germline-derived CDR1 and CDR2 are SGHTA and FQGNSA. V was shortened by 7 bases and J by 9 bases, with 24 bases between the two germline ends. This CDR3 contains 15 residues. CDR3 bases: TGTGCCAGCACCCTCCAGACATACCCAACCGAGAAAGCTTTCTTT. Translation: CASTLQTYPTEKAFF. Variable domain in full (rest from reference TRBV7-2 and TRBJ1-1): GAGVSQSPSNKVTEKGKDVELRCDPISGHTALYWYRQSLGQGLEFLIYFQGNSAPDKSGLPSDRFSAERTGGSVSTLTIQRTQQEDSAVYLCASTLQTYPTEKAFFGQGTRLTVV.

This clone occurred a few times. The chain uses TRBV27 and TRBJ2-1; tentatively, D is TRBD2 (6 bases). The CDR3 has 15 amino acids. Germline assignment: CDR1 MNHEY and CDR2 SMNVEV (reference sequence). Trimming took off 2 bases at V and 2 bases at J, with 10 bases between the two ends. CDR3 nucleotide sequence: TGTGCCAGCAGTTTAAGCGGGCCTGCCTACAATGAGCAGTTCTTC. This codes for CASSLSGPAYNEQFF.